This T cell receptor (beta chain) came from a study of T cell repertoires in cytomegalovirus infection. Study observations and caveats: Cumulative frequency (of public TCR beta family members) identified carriers of CMV plus the relevant HLA.

The CDR3 covers 15 residues. V trimming: 2 bases; J trimming: 0 bases; junction bases outside the gene matches: 1. Germline V gene sequence: CDR1 ENHRY, CDR2 SYGVKD. TCRdb reprocessed the reads via MiXCR and lists one record per CDR3 protein. Among about 700,000 distinct CDR3 sequences listed, about 33% were seen once. In regard to this clonotype: Its antigen remains unknown.

V and J are TRBV10-3 and TRBJ1-3; TRBD1 aligns across 7 bases. The specimen was cultured PBMCs, collected from culture after CMV antigen stimulation. The TCR originated in a human donor in good health (CMV status not recorded). Some clones in this sample may be carry-over from other donors' samples. This chain's CDR3 is CAISETGVSGNTIYF. The CDR3 DNA follows: TGTGCCATCAGTGAGACAGGGGTCTCTGGAAACACCATATATTTT.